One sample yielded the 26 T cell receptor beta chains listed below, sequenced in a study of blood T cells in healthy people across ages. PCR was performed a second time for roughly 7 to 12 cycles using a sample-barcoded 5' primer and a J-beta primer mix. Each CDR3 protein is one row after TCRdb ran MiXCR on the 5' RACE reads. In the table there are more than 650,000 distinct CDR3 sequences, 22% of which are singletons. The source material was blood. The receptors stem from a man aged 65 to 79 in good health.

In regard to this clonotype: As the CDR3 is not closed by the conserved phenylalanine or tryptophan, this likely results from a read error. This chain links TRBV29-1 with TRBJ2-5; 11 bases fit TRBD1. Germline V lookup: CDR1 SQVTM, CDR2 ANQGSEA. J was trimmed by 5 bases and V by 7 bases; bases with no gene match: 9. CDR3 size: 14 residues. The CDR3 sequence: CSELGTGGSETQYL. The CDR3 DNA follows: TGCAGCGAGCTCGGGACAGGGGGTTCGGAGACCCAGTACCTC.

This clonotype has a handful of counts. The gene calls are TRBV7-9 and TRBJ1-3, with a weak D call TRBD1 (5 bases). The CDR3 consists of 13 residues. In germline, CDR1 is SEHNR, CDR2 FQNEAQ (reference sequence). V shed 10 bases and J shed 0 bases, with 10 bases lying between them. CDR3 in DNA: TGTGCCACCCGACAGAGCTCTGGAAACACCATATATTTT. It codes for CATRQSSGNTIYF.

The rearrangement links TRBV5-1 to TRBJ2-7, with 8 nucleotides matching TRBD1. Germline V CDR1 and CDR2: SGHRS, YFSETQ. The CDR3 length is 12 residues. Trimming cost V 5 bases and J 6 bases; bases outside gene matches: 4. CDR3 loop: CASRGQGGEQYV. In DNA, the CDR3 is TGCGCCAGCAGAGGACAGGGCGGCGAGCAGTACGTC.

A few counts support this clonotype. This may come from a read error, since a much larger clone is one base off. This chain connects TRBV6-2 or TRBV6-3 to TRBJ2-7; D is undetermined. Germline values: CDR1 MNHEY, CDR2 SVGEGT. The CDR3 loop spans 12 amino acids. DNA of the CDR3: TGTGCCAGCGGTTACGGTGGAGTCGAGCAGTACTTC. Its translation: CASGYGGVEQYF.

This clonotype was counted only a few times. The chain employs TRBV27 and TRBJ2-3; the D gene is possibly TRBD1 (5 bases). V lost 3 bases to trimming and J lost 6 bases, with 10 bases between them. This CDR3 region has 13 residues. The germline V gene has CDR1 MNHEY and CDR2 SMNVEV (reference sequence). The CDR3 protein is CASSLPGLDTQYF. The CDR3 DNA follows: TGTGCCAGCAGTTTGCCAGGGTTGGATACGCAGTATTTT.

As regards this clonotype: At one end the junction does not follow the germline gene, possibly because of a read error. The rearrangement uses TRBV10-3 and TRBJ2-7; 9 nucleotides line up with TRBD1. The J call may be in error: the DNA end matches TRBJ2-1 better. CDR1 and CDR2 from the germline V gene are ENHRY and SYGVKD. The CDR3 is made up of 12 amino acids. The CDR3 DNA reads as TGCGCCACCCGGGACAGGGTGGAGGAGCAGTTCTTC. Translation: CATRDRVEEQFF.

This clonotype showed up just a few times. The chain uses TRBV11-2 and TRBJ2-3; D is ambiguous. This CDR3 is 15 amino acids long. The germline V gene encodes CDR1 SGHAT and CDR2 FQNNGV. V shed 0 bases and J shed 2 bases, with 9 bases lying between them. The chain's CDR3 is CASSLEGSHTDTQYF. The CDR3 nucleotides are TGTGCCAGCAGCTTAGAGGGCTCCCACACAGATACGCAGTATTTT.

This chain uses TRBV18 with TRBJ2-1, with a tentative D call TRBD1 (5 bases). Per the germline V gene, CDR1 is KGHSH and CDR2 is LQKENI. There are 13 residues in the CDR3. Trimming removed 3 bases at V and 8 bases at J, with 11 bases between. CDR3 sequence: CASSPQQVDEQFF. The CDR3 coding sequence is TGTGCCAGCTCACCTCAACAGGTCGATGAGCAGTTCTTC.

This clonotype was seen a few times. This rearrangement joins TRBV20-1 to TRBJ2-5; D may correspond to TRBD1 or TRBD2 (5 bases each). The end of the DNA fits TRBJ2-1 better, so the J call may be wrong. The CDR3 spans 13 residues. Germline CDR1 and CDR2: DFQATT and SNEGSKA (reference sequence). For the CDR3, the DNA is TGCAGTGCTAGATCGGGACCACCACAGGAGCAGTTCTTC. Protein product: CSARSGPPQEQFF.

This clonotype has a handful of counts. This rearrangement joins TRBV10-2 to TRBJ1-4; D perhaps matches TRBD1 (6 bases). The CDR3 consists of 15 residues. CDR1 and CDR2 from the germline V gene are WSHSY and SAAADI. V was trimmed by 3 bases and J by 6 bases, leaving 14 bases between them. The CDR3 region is CASSDDQGSDEKLFF. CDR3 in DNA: TGCGCCAGCAGTGATGATCAGGGGTCAGATGAAAAACTGTTTTTT.

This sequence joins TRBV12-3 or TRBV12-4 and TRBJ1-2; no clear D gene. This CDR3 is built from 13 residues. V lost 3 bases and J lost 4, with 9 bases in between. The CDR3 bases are TGTGCCAGCAGTTTGCAGGAGCCCTATGGCTACACCTTC. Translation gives CASSLQEPYGYTF.

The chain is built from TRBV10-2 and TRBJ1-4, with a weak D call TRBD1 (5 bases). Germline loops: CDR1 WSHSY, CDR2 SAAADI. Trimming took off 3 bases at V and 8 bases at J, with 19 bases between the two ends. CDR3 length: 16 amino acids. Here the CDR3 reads CASSDPGTELGEKLFF. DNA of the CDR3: TGCGCCAGCAGTGACCCCGGGACGGAACTCGGAGAAAAACTGTTTTTT.

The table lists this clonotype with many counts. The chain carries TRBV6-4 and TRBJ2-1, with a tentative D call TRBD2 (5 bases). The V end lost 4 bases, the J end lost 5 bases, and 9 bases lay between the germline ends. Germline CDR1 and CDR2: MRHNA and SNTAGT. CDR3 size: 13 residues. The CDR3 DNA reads TGTGCCAGCAGTGTCGGGCGGGACAATGAGCAGTTCTTC. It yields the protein CASSVGRDNEQFF.

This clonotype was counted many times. This CDR3 reads CSRMTRGTQYF. In DNA form, the CDR3 reads TGCAGTCGGATGACCCGCGGGACCCAGTACTTC. The chain has TRBV20-1 and TRBJ2-5; D call uncertain. This CDR3 contains 11 residues. CDR1 is DFQATT and CDR2 is SNEGSKA in the germline V gene (reference sequence). Trimming stripped 8 bases from V and 7 bases from J, with 14 bases between.

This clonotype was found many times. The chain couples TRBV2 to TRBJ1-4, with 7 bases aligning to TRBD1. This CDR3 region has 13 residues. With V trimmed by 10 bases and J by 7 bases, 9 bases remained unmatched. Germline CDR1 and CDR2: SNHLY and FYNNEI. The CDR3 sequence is CATQGVGFEKLFF. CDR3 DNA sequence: TGTGCCACCCAGGGGGTAGGGTTTGAAAAACTGTTTTTT.

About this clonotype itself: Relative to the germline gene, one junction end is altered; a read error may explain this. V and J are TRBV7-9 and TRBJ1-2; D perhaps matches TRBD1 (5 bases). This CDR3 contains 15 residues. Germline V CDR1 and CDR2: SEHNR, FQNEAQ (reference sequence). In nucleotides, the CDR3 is TGTGCCAGCAGCTTTTGGGGCAGCTCCTACTATGGCTGCACCTTC. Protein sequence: CASSFWGSSYYGCTF.

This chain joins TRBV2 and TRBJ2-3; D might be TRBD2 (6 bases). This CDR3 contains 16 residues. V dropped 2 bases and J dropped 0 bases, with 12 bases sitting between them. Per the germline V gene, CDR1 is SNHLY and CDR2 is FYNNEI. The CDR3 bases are TGTGCCAGCAGTGAACCGGCGGGGATTAGCACAGATACGCAGTATTTT. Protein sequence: CASSEPAGISTDTQYF.

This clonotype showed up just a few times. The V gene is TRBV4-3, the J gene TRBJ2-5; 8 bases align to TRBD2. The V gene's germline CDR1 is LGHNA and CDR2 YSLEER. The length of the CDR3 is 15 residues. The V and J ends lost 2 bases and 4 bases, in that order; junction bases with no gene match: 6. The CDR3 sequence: CASSQRTSISETQYF. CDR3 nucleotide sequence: TGCGCCAGCAGCCAACGGACTAGCATTTCAGAGACCCAGTACTTC.

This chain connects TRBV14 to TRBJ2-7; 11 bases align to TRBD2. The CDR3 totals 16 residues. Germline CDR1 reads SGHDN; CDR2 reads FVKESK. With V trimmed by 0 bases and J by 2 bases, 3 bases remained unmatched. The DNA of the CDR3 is TGTGCCAGCAGCCAAGAGGGGGGACTAGCGGCCTACGAGCAGTACTTC. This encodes CASSQEGGLAAYEQYF.

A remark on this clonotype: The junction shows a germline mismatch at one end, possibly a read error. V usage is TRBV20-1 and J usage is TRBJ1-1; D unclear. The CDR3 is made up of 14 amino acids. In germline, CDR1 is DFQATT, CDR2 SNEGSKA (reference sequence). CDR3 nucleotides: TGCAGTGCTAGAGAGGCCAGGAAGAACACTGAGGCTTTCTTT. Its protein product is CSAREARKNTEAFF.

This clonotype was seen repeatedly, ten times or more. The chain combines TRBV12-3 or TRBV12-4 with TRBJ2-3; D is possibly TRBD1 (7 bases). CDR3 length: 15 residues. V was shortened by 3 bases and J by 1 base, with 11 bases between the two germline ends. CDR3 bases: TGTGCCAGCAGTTTTCAGGGGGGAGGCACAGATACGCAGTATTTT. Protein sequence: CASSFQGGGTDTQYF.

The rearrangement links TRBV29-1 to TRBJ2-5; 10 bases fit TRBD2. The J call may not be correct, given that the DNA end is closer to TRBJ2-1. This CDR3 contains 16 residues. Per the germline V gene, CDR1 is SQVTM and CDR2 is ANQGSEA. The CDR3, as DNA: TGCAGCGTTGAAGGTGCAGCGGGGGGGAACTACAATGAGCAGTTCTTC. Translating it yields CSVEGAAGGNYNEQFF.

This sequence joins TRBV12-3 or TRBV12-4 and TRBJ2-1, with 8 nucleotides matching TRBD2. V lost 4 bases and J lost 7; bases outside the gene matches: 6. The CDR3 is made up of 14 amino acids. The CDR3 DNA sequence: TGTGCCAGCAGTTCCAACCGGGAGGGGAATGAGCAGTTCTTC. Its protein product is CASSSNREGNEQFF.

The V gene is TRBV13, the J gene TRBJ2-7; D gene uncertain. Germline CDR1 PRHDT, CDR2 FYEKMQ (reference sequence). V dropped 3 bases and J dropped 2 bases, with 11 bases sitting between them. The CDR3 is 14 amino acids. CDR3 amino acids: CASSFGSNPYEQYF. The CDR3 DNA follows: TGTGCCAGCAGCTTTGGATCTAATCCCTACGAGCAGTACTTC.

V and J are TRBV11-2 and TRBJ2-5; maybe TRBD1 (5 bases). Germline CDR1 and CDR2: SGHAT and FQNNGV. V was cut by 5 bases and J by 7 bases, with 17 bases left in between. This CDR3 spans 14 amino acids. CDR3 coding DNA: TGTGCCAGCAGCCCACAGGAACCCATACGGACCCAGTACTTC. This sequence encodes CASSPQEPIRTQYF.

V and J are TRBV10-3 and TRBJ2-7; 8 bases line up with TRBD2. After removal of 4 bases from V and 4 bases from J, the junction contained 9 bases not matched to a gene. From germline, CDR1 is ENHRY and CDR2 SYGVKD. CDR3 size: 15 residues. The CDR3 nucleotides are TGTGCCATCAGTGCCCGCGCGGGAGGTATTTACGAGCAGTACGTC. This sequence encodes CAISARAGGIYEQYV.